This T cell receptor beta chain stems from a study of blood T cell repertoires in COVID-19. This study enrolled people aged about 18 to 100 from roughly 22 US geographic areas. Assignments of participants to cohorts depended upon their own reported clinical history. Here immunoSEQ multiplex PCR was the method, and the copy in TCRdb shows in-frame clones only, minus some. The repertoire holds 250,000 to 300,000 clones, with roughly 91% as singletons. CDR3 size: 14 residues. Deletions cut 2 bases from V and 2 bases from J, with 8 bases between. Looked up from germline, CDR1 is SGHRS and CDR2 is YFSETQ. This TCR came from a woman between 50 and 59 years old who had been exposed to COVID-19. The specimen was PBMCs or T cells enriched from blood (not recorded which). The chain joins TRBV5-1 to TRBJ1-5; a weak D match, TRBD1 (5 bases). The CDR3 region has the DNA TGCGCCAGCAGCTTTGACAGTGGCAATCAGCCCCAGCATTTT. Its protein product is CASSFDSGNQPQHF.